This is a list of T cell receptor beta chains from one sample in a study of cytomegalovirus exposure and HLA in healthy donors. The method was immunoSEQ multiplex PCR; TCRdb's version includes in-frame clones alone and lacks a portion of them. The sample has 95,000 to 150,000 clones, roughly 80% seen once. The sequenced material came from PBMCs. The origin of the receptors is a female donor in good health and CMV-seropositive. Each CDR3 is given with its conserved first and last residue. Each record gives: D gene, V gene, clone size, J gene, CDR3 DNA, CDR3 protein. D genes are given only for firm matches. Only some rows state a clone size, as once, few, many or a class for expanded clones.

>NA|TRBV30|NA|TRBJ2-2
TGTGCCTGGATTGGACCCCGGGCCTCAGGGGCCGGGGAGCTGTTTTTT
CAWIGPRASGAGELFF
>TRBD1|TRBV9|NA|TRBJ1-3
TGTGCCAGCAGCTTGACAGGGGGCTCTGGAAACACCATATATTTT
CASSLTGGSGNTIYF
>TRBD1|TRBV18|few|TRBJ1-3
TGTGCCAGCTCACCACTCGGGACAGATCCTGGAAACACCATATATTTT
CASSPLGTDPGNTIYF
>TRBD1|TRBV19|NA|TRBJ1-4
TGTGCCAGTAGTAGATCGGCCGGGACAGGGAATGAAAAACTGTTTTTT
CASSRSAGTGNEKLFF
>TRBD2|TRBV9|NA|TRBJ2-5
TGTGCCAGCAGCCAAACTAGCGGGGGTGAGACCCAGTACTTC
CASSQTSGGETQYF
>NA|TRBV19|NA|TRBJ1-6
TGTGCCAGTAGTAACCTGCCCAGAGGCCTTAATTCACCCCTCCACTTT
CASSNLPRGLNSPLHF
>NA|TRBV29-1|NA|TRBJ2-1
TGCAGCGTGGCGCCTGACAGACTTAATGAGCAGTTCTTC
CSVAPDRLNEQFF
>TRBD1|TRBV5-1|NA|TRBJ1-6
TGCGCCAGCAGCCATTCCGGGACAGGGTATAATTCACCCCTCCACTTT
CASSHSGTGYNSPLHF
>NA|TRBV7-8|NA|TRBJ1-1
TGTGCCAGCAGCCTCGGTCTTCTAGCTTTCTTT
CASSLGLLAFF
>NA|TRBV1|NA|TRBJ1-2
TGCACCAGCAGCCATACCGGGACAGGGGAACATGGCTACACCTTC
CTSSHTGTGEHGYTF
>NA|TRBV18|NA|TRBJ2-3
TGTGCCAGCTCCTCTCAGGGGTTCACAGATACGCAGTATTTT
CASSSQGFTDTQYF
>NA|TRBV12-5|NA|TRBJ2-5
TGTGCTAGTGGTTTCGCTACAGACGACACGGGGGAGACCCAGTACTTC
CASGFATDDTGETQYF
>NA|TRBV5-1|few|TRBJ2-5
TGCGCCAGCAGCTTGTCACCGGCAGGTGGTAAAGAGACCCAGTACTTC
CASSLSPAGGKETQYF
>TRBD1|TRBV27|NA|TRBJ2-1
TGTGCCAGCAGTCCCGGACAGGGGGTATTCAATGAGCAGTTCTTC
CASSPGQGVFNEQFF
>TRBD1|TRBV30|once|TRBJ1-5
TGTGCCTGGAGGGGACGGGGACAGGGCTATCAGCCCCAGCATTTT
CAWRGRGQGYQPQHF
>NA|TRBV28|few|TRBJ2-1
TGTGCCAGCAGTTTAACAGCCAATGAGCAGTTCTTC
CASSLTANEQFF
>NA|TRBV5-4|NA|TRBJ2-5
TGTGCCAGCAGCCCCGACTCAACCCAAGAGACCCAGTACTTC
CASSPDSTQETQYF
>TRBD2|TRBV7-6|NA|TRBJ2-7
TGTGCCAGCAGCTTAGAGATTCTAGCGGGGACCTCCTACGAGCAGTACTTC
CASSLEILAGTSYEQYF
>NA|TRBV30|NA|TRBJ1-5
TGTGCCTGGAGTGGCGGGGGAGGTCAGCCCCAGCATTTT
CAWSGGGGQPQHF
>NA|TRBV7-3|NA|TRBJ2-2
TGTGCCAGCAGCTCCCGACAGGCCCTTTCGCCCGGGGAGCTGTTTTTT
CASSSRQALSPGELFF
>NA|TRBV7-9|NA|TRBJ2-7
TGTTCCAGCAGCTTAGTTTCTAAGGAGCAGTACTTC
CSSSLVSKEQYF
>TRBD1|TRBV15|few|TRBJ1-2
TGTGCCACCAGCAGAGCAGGGGGTGGCTACACCTTC
CATSRAGGGYTF
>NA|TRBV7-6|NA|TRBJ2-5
TGTGCCAGCAGCTTAGTAGGACGGGATGGAGAGACCCAGTACTTC
CASSLVGRDGETQYF
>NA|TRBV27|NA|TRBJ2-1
TGTGCCAGCAGTTTTTTTACAGGGTACAATGAGCAGTTCTTC
CASSFFTGYNEQFF
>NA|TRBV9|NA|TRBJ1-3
TGTGCCAGCAGCGTAGCTAAATCCGATGTAAACACCATATATTTT
CASSVAKSDVNTIYF
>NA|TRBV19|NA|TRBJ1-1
TGTGCCAGTAGTCGCCCCGGGAGCACTGAAGCTTTCTTT
CASSRPGSTEAFF
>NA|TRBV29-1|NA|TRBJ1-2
TGCAGCGCCGATACTTACCCCACAGGCGCGACTAACTATGGCTACACCTTC
CSADTYPTGATNYGYTF
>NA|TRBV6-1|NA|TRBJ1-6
TGTGCCAGCAGTAAAGGGGACTGGGATTCACCCCTCCACTTT
CASSKGDWDSPLHF
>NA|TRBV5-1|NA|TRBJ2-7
TGCGCCAGCAGCGCTCAGGGTGTCACCTACGAGCAGTACTTC
CASSAQGVTYEQYF
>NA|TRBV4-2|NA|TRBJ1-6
TGTGCCAGCAGCCTCCAAACAGGGCTTATGGCACCCCTCCACTTT
CASSLQTGLMAPLHF
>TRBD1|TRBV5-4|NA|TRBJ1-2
TGTGCCAGCAGCATTCCGGGACAGAGGCTTTATGGCTACACCTTC
CASSIPGQRLYGYTF
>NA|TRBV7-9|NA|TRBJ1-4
TGTGCCAGCAGCTCACCCTGGCAGGGAGGGAATGAAAAACTGTTTTTT
CASSSPWQGGNEKLFF
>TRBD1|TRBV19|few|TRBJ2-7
TGTGCCAGTAGTATCCCGGGACAGCCCATCGAGCAGTACTTC
CASSIPGQPIEQYF
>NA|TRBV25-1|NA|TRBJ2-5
TGTGCCAGCAGTGAGGGCGGGGAGCAGTACTTC
CASSEGGEQYF
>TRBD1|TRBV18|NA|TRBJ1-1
TGTGCCAGCTCAATACTGACAGGGGCGAACACTGAAGCTTTCTTT
CASSILTGANTEAFF
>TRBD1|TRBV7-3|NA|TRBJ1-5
TGTGCCAGCAGTCTCACAGGGGGAGGACAGCCCCAGCATTTT
CASSLTGGGQPQHF
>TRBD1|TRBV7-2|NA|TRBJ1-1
TGTGCCAGCAGCAGATCCGGGACAGTTGAAGCTTTCTTT
CASSRSGTVEAFF
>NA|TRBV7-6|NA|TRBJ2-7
TGTGCCAGCAGCTTGGGCGCTCCGGGGGAGCAGTACTTC
CASSLGAPGEQYF
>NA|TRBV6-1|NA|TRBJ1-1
TGTGCCAGCAGTGATAGTGTCAGGGAAGCTTTCTTT
CASSDSVREAFF
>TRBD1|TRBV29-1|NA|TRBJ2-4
TGCAGCGCCCGGACAGGGGGAAACATTCAGTACTTC
CSARTGGNIQYF
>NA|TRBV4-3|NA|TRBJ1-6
TGCGCCAGCAGCCAAGGAACTACCCTTAATTCACCCCTCCACTTT
CASSQGTTLNSPLHF
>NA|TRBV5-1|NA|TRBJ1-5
TGCGCCAGCAGCTTGGGGCAGGGTCTGGATCAGCCCCAGCATTTT
CASSLGQGLDQPQHF
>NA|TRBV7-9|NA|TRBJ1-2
TGTGCCAGCACCCTTACTCGGGGGATTGGCTACACCTTC
CASTLTRGIGYTF
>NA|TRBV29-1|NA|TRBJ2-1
TGCAGCGTTGAGTTTTCGGGTAATGAGCAGTTCTTC
CSVEFSGNEQFF
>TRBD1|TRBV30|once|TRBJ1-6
TGTGCCTGGAGACCCGGGACAGGGGGGAGACCCCTCCACTTT
CAWRPGTGGRPLHF
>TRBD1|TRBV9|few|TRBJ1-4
TGTGCCAGCAGCGTAGAGGGGACAGGTGGAAAAGGTCTGTTTTTT
CASSVEGTGGKGLFF
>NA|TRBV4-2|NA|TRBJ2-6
TGTGCCAGCGGGGGCCCCTCTGGGGCCAACGTCCTGACTTTC
CASGGPSGANVLTF
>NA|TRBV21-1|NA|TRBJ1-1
TGTGCCAGCAGCAAACCCCGGGACAGCAAGAACACTGAAGCTTTCTTT
CASSKPRDSKNTEAFF
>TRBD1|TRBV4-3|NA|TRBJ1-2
TGCGCCAGCAGCCCGCGGAGGACAGGGTCGCGTGGCTACACCTTC
CASSPRRTGSRGYTF